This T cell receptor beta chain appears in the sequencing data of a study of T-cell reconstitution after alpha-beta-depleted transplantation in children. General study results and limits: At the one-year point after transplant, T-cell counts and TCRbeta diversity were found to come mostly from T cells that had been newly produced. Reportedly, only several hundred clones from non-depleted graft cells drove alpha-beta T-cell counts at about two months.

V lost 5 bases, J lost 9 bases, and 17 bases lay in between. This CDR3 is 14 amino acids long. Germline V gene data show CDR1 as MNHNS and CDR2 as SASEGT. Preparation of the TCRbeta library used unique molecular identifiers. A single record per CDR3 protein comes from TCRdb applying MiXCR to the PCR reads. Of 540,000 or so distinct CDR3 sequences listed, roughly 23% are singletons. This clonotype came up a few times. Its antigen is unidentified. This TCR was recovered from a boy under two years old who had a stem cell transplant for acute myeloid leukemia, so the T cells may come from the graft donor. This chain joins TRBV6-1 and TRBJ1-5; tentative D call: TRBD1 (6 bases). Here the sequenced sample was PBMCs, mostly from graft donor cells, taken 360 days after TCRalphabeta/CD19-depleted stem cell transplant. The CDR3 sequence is CASSRLGGRSPQHF. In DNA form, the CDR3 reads TGTGCCAGCAGTCGCCTGGGGGGCCGATCGCCCCAGCATTTT.